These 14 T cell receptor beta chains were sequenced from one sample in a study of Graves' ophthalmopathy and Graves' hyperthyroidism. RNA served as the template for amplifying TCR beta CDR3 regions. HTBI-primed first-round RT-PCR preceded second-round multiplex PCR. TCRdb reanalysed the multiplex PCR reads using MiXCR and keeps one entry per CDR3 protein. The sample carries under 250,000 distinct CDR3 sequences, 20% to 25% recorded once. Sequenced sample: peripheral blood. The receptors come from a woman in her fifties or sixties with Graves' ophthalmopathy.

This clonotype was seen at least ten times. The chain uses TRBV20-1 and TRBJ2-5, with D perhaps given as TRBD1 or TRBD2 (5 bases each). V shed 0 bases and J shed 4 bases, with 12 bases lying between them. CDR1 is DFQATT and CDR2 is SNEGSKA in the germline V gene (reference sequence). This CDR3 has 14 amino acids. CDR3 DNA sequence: TGCAGTGCTAGAGATCCTAGTGGGGGAGAGACCCAGTACTTC. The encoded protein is CSARDPSGGETQYF.

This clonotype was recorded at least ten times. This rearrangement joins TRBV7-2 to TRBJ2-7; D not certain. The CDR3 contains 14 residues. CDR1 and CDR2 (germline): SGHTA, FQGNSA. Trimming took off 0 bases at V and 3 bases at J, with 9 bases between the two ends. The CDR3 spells CASSLARLNYEQYF. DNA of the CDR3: TGTGCCAGCAGCTTAGCCCGCCTAAACTACGAGCAGTACTTC.

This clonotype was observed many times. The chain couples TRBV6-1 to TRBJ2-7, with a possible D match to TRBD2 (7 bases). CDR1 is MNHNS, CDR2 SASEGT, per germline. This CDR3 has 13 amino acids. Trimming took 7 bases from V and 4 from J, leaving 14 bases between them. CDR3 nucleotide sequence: TGTGCCAGCAATGTAGGGGGGGTATACGAGCAGTACTTC. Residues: CASNVGGVYEQYF.

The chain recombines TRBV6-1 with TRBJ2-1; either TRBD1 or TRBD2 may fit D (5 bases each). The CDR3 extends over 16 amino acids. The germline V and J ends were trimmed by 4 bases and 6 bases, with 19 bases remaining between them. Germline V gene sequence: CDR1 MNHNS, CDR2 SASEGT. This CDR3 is CASSALTGTEGNEQFF. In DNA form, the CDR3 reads TGTGCCAGCAGTGCCCTAACCGGGACCGAGGGCAATGAGCAGTTCTTC.

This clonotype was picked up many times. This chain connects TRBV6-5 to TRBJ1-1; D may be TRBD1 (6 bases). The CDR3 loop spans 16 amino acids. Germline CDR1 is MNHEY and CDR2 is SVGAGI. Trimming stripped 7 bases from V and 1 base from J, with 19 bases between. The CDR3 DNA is TGTGCCAGCACATACGGGGGGGGCCAAGGGAACACTGAAGCTTTCTTT. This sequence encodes CASTYGGGQGNTEAFF.

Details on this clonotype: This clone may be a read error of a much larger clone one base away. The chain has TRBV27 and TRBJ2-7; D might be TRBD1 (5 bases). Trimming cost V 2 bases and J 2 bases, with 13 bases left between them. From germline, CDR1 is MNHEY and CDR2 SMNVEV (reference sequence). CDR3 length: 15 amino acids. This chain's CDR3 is CASSLTCREPYEQYF. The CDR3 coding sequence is TGTGCCAGCAGTTTAACTTGCAGGGAACCCTACGAGCAGTACTTC.

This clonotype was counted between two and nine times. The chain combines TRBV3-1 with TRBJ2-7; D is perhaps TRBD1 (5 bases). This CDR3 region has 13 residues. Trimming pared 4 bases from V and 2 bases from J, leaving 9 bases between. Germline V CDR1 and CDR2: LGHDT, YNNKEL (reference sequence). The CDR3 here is CASSRAGTYEQYF. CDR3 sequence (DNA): TGTGCCAGCAGCCGGGCAGGGACCTACGAGCAGTACTTC.

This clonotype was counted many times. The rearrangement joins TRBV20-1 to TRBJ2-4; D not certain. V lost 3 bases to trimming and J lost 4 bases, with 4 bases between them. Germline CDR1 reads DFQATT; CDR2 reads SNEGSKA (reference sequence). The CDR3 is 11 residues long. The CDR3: CSASVKNIQYF. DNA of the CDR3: TGCAGTGCTAGTGTGAAAAACATTCAGTACTTC.

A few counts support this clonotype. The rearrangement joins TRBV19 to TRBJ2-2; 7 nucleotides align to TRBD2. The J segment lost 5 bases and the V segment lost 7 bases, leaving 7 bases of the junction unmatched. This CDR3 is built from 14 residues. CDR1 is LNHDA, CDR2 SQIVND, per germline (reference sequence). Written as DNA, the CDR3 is TGTGCCAGTAACCCGGTTAGCGGGACCGGGGAGCTGTTTTTT. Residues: CASNPVSGTGELFF.

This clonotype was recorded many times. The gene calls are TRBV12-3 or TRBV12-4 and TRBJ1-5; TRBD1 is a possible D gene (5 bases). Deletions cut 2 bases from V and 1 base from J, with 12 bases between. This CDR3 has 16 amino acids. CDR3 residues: CASSLLGPRSNQPQHF. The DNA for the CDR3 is TGTGCCAGCAGTTTACTGGGGCCCAGGAGCAATCAGCCCCAGCATTTT.

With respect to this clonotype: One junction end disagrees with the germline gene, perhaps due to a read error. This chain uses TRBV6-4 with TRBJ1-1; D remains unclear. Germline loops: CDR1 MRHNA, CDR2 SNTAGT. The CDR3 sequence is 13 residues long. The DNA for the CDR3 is TGTGCCAGCAGTTACTCCGGTCTCACTGAAGCTTTCTTT. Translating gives CASSYSGLTEAFF.

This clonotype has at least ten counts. The CDR3 region is CASSTLAGHYEQYF. The DNA of the CDR3 is TGTGCCAGCAGTACTCTAGCGGGGCATTATGAGCAGTACTTC. The J gene is TRBJ2-7, the V gene TRBV6-5; 9 nucleotides align to TRBD2. From germline, CDR1 is MNHEY and CDR2 SVGAGI. V was pared by 5 bases and J by 7 bases, with 9 bases of the junction left unmatched. This CDR3 has 14 residues.

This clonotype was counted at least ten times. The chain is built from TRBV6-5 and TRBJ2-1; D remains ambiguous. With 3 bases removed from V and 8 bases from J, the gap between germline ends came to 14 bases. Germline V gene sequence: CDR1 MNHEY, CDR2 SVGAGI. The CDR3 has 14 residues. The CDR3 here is CASSYSDRLDEQFF. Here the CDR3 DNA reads TGTGCCAGCAGTTATTCCGATAGACTTGATGAGCAGTTCTTC.

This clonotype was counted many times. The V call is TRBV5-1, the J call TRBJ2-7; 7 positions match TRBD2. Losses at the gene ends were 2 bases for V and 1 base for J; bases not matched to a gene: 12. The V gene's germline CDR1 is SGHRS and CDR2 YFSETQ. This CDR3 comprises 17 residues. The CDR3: CASSLAGQGSGSYEQYF. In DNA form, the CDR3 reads TGCGCCAGCAGCTTAGCGGGGCAAGGGTCGGGATCCTACGAGCAGTACTTC.